A single sample is the source of the 28 T cell receptor beta chains below, sequenced in a study of CD8+ T cells in alopecia areata. Following RNA extraction, reverse transcription yielded cDNA that acted as the sequencing template. Sequencing used immunoSEQ multiplex PCR; TCRdb keeps in-frame clones, though not all of them. The top ten clones hold approximately 4.3% of a sample with 150,000 or so clones, 50% to 65% of them seen once. Sequences were obtained from CD4+ T cells sorted from blood. The receptor set was obtained from a human donor in good health.

This sequence joins TRBV2 and TRBJ2-4; D ambiguous. V was cut by 6 bases and J by 0 bases, with 6 bases left in between. Germline V gives CDR1 SNHLY, CDR2 FYNNEI. The CDR3 length is 13 residues. The CDR3 loop is CASRNLAKNIQYF. The CDR3 DNA reads TGTGCCAGCAGGAATCTAGCCAAAAACATTCAGTACTTC.

Comment on this clone: Within the sample, other DNA sequences also encode this same CDR3. The CDR3 loop reads CSVADGTYEQYF. The CDR3 DNA reads TGCAGCGTTGCGGACGGAACCTACGAGCAGTACTTC. The V and J genes are TRBV29-1 and TRBJ2-7; D call uncertain. V gave up 4 bases and J gave up 2 bases, with 9 bases separating them. The CDR3 runs 12 residues. The V gene's germline CDR1 is SQVTM and CDR2 ANQGSEA.

This chain uses TRBV18 with TRBJ2-6; the D gene is possibly TRBD1 (5 bases). CDR3 length equals 16 residues. V lost 6 bases, J lost 4 bases, and 16 bases lay in between. Germline values: CDR1 KGHSH, CDR2 LQKENI. The chain's CDR3 is CASSEQRGSGANVLTF. CDR3 in DNA: TGTGCCAGCTCGGAGCAAAGGGGTTCCGGGGCCAACGTCCTGACTTTC.

This clone turned up a few times. The rearrangement links TRBV29-1 to TRBJ2-3; D ambiguous. V lost 5 bases and J lost 4, with 13 bases in between. Germline CDR1 SQVTM, CDR2 ANQGSEA. The CDR3 contains 13 residues. CDR3 loop: CSVNGRFSDTQYF. The CDR3 nucleotides are TGCAGCGTTAATGGAAGGTTCTCAGATACGCAGTATTTT.

This chain joins TRBV29-1 and TRBJ1-1, with a possible D match to TRBD1 (5 bases). Germline CDR1 reads SQVTM; CDR2 reads ANQGSEA. This CDR3 comprises 13 residues. The V end lost 7 bases, the J end lost 0 bases, and 12 bases lay between the germline ends. The CDR3 sequence: CSGGTGMNTEAFF. Written as DNA, the CDR3 is TGCAGCGGGGGGACGGGAATGAACACTGAAGCTTTCTTT.

J is TRBJ2-5 and V is TRBV6-1; D possibly uses TRBD1 or TRBD2 (5 bases each). V shed 8 bases and J shed 4 bases, with 11 bases lying between them. CDR1 and CDR2 from the germline V gene are MNHNS and SASEGT. The CDR3 has 12 residues. CDR3 sequence reads: CASGDLGETQYF. DNA of the CDR3: TGTGCCAGCGGGGACCTAGGAGAGACCCAGTACTTC.

The genes are TRBV29-1 and TRBJ2-2; 10 bases agree with TRBD2. The J segment lost 1 base and the V segment lost 4 bases, leaving 3 bases of the junction unmatched. This CDR3 is built from 15 residues. Germline loops: CDR1 SQVTM, CDR2 ANQGSEA. CDR3 loop: CSVARLAGNTGELFF. The CDR3 bases are TGCAGCGTTGCTAGACTAGCGGGGAACACCGGGGAGCTGTTTTTT.

Points on this clone: Relative to the germline gene, one junction end is altered; a read error may explain this. The chain couples TRBV28 to TRBJ2-7; TRBD2 matches at 11 bases. Germline CDR1 reads MDHEN; CDR2 reads SYDVKM. This CDR3 comprises 15 residues. CDR3 coding DNA: TGTGCCAGCAGCTTACTAGCGGGAGTCTCCCACGAGCAGTACTTC. Translation: CASSLLAGVSHEQYF.

J is TRBJ2-1 and V is TRBV6-5; 8 bases match TRBD2. Germline trimming cut 4 bases from V and 8 bases from J; bases unmatched to any gene: 13. Germline assignment: CDR1 MNHEY and CDR2 SVGAGI. This CDR3 has 16 amino acids. The CDR3 DNA follows: TGTGCCAGCAGTTGGGTCCGGACTAGCTTGGTCCATGAGCAGTTCTTC. It translates to CASSWVRTSLVHEQFF.

The CDR3 here is CASSPGGETDTQYF. The CDR3 DNA follows: TGTGCCAGCAGTCCAGGTGGGGAGACAGATACGCAGTATTTT. V usage is TRBV6-5 and J usage is TRBJ2-3; possible D gene TRBD2, 5 bases. V was cut by 5 bases and J by 3 bases, with 12 bases left in between. CDR3 length equals 14 residues. Germline V gene data show CDR1 as MNHEY and CDR2 as SVGAGI.

The chain links TRBV7-9 to TRBJ1-2; D is uncertain. The CDR3 has 13 residues. From germline, CDR1 is SEHNR and CDR2 FQNEAQ (reference sequence). The ends were cut back, 0 bases at V and 6 bases at J, with 8 bases in the middle. The CDR3 nucleotides read TGTGCCAGCAGCTTAGCACAGCAGAATGGCTACACCTTC. It yields the protein CASSLAQQNGYTF.

This chain uses TRBV25-1 with TRBJ2-7; D call uncertain. Deletions cut 3 bases from V and 6 bases from J, with 12 bases between. In germline, CDR1 is MGHDK, CDR2 SYGVNS. The CDR3 is 13 amino acids. The CDR3 region is CASSDYLVGEQYF. The CDR3 DNA follows: TGTGCCAGCAGTGATTATCTTGTGGGCGAGCAGTACTTC.

This chain uses TRBV11-2 with TRBJ2-5, with a tentative D call TRBD2 (5 bases). Between the trimmed V and J ends, which lost 5 bases and 3 bases, there was a span of 13 bases. The CDR3 covers 14 residues. From germline, CDR1 is SGHAT and CDR2 FQNNGV. CDR3 region: CASSQEGLEETQYF. CDR3 DNA sequence: TGTGCCAGCAGCCAGGAAGGACTGGAAGAGACCCAGTACTTC.

Points on this clone: The germline gene is not matched at one end of the junction; a read error may be the cause. The rearrangement links TRBV5-1 to TRBJ1-5; D may be TRBD1 (5 bases). This CDR3 has 15 residues. Germline V CDR1 and CDR2: SGHRS, YFSETQ. In DNA, the CDR3 is TGCGCCAGCAGCCACCTCGGGGACGGCAACCAGCCCCAGCATTTT. It encodes CASSHLGDGNQPQHF.

The chain combines TRBV30 with TRBJ2-1; tentative D call: TRBD1 (6 bases). The length of the CDR3 is 19 residues. Trimming shortened V by 1 base and J by 0 bases, and 22 bases separated the two germline ends. Germline V gene data show CDR1 as GTSNPN and CDR2 as SVGIG (reference sequence). The CDR3 reads CAWSARPGQLRSSYNEQFF. The DNA of the CDR3 is TGTGCCTGGAGTGCACGTCCTGGACAGCTAAGGAGCTCCTACAATGAGCAGTTCTTC.

This chain joins TRBV7-8 and TRBJ2-7; 8 bases align to TRBD1. Germline V gives CDR1 SGHVS, CDR2 FQNEAQ. After removal of 5 bases from V and 3 bases from J, the junction contained 9 bases not matched to a gene. The CDR3 has 15 amino acids. The CDR3 reads CASSPRRTGIYEQYF. The CDR3 DNA reads as TGTGCCAGCAGCCCGCGAAGGACAGGGATCTACGAGCAGTACTTC. The variable domain in full, completed from reference TRBV7-8 and TRBJ2-7, reads GAGVSQSPRYKVAKRGQDVALRCDPISGHVSLFWYQQALGQGPEFLTYFQNEAQLDKSGLPSDRFFAERPEGSVSTLKIQRTQQEDSAVYLCASSPRRTGIYEQYFGPGTRLTVT.

Regarding this clone: Other DNA sequences in this sample translate to the same CDR3. The chain employs TRBV15 and TRBJ2-5, with D uncertain. The CDR3 length is 12 residues. V was cut by 3 bases and J by 1 base, with 3 bases left in between. Germline assignment: CDR1 LNHNV and CDR2 YYDKDF (reference sequence). The CDR3 region is CATSRGQETQYF. The DNA of the CDR3 is TGTGCCACCAGCAGGGGCCAAGAGACCCAGTACTTC.

The sample holds one count of this clone. The chain joins TRBV4-1 to TRBJ1-1, with D tentatively TRBD1 (6 bases). Germline CDR1 reads MGHRA; CDR2 reads YSYEKL. The CDR3 totals 18 residues. Trimming left V 1 base short and J 1 base short, with 19 bases between. The CDR3 region has the DNA TGCGCCAGCAGCCAAGGTAGGCCCGGGACAATGAAGAACACTGAAGCTTTCTTT. This sequence encodes CASSQGRPGTMKNTEAFF.

This clone has only a few counts. This sequence joins TRBV7-3 and TRBJ2-3; D not resolved. The V end lost 2 bases, the J end lost 6 bases, and 3 bases lay between the germline ends. The CDR3 consists of 11 residues. Germline V gives CDR1 SGHTA, CDR2 FQGTGA. CDR3 in amino acids: CASSLADTQYF. The CDR3 nucleotides are TGTGCCAGCAGCTTAGCTGATACGCAGTATTTT.

This clone was observed once. The rearrangement joins TRBV5-1 to TRBJ2-4; the match to TRBD2 covers 7 bases. Trimming took 3 bases from V and 1 from J; bases not matched to a gene: 16. This CDR3 comprises 19 residues. The germline V gene has CDR1 SGHRS and CDR2 YFSETQ. CDR3 protein: CASSYFSPTAGAAKNIQYF. CDR3 nucleotide sequence: TGCGCCAGCAGCTATTTCTCCCCAACGGCGGGAGCGGCCAAAAACATTCAGTACTTC.

This chain uses TRBV7-2 with TRBJ1-2; D is undetermined. This CDR3 is 12 amino acids long. The V gene lost 5 bases and the J gene lost 7 bases, with 11 bases spanning the gap. Germline V lookup: CDR1 SGHTA, CDR2 FQGNSA. For the CDR3, the DNA is TGTGCCAGCAGCGTCTTTATGGGTGGCTACACCTTC. It is translated as CASSVFMGGYTF.

The CDR3 reads CASSLTIGPQPQHF. CDR3 in DNA: TGTGCCAGCAGTTTAACCATAGGACCTCAGCCCCAGCATTTT. The chain couples TRBV27 to TRBJ1-5; the D is unclear. Trimming pared 2 bases from V and 6 bases from J, leaving 11 bases between. The CDR3 totals 14 residues. Germline lookup yields CDR1 MNHEY and CDR2 SMNVEV (reference sequence).

The chain couples TRBV5-6 to TRBJ2-7; D perhaps matches TRBD1 (6 bases). The CDR3 spans 16 residues. Trimming left V 5 bases short and J 2 bases short, with 20 bases between. The germline gives CDR1 SGHDT, CDR2 YYEEEE. The CDR3 bases are TGTGCCAGCAGTCATAGGTACAGGACAGCGGCCTACGAGCAGTACTTC. Translating gives CASSHRYRTAAYEQYF.

Written as DNA, the CDR3 is TGTGCCAGCAGCTTGCTCCACGAGCAGTACTTC. It codes for CASSLLHEQYF. This chain joins TRBV5-6 and TRBJ2-7; D not certain. V was trimmed by 1 base and J by 5 bases, leaving 4 bases between them. The CDR3 is 11 residues long. The germline V gene encodes CDR1 SGHDT and CDR2 YYEEEE. The entire variable domain, with the rest obtained from reference TRBV5-6 and TRBJ2-7, is as follows: DAGVTQSPTHLIKTRGQQVTLRCSPKSGHDTVSWYQQALGQGPQFIFQYYEEEERQRGNFPDRFSGHQFPNYSSELNVNALLLGDSALYLCASSLLHEQYFGPGTRLTVT.

The V gene is TRBV5-4, the J gene TRBJ2-7; no clear D gene. Germline CDR1 and CDR2: SGHNT and YYREEE (reference sequence). Trimming pared 2 bases from V and 1 base from J, leaving 4 bases between. The CDR3 is 12 residues long. This chain's CDR3 is CASSLPSYEQYF. As DNA, the CDR3 is TGTGCCAGCAGCTTACCATCCTACGAGCAGTACTTC.

The rearrangement joins TRBV6-5 to TRBJ2-7, with D tentatively TRBD1 or TRBD2 (5 bases each). Germline V CDR1 and CDR2: MNHEY, SVGAGI. This CDR3 spans 13 amino acids. V was pared by 8 bases and J by 4 bases, with 15 bases between. The CDR3 here is CASAVGRSYEQYF. As DNA, the CDR3 is TGTGCCAGCGCTGTGGGACGATCTTACGAGCAGTACTTC.

The chain uses TRBV30 and TRBJ1-4; 9 nucleotides align to TRBD1. CDR3 size: 15 residues. Germline values: CDR1 GTSNPN, CDR2 SVGIG (reference sequence). J was trimmed by 8 bases and V by 3 bases; bases with no gene match: 10. CDR3 bases: TGTGCCTGGAGGATGAACAGGGGGCGAGGCGAAAAACTGTTTTTT. It specifies CAWRMNRGRGEKLFF.

The chain has TRBV6-5 and TRBJ2-3; D not resolved. CDR1 MNHEY and CDR2 SVGAGI come from the germline V gene. Trimming took 8 bases from V and 0 from J, leaving 15 bases between them. This CDR3 has 15 residues. CDR3 in amino acids: CASQRVFGSTDTQYF. CDR3 in DNA: TGTGCCAGCCAAAGAGTTTTCGGGAGCACAGATACGCAGTATTTT.